This T cell receptor beta chain was sequenced during a study of tumor and adjacent non-tumor tissue in lung cancer. The template was RNA from unsorted bulk tissue. Distant lung tissue was collected more than 3 cm away from the tumor edge. Chemotherapy-naive patients with new lung cancer underwent thoracic surgery in China, August–late 2014. The library came from three nested PCR rounds adapted from ARM-PCR protocols. One entry per CDR3 protein results from TCRdb running MiXCR on the multiplex PCR reads. Of 60,000 or so distinct CDR3 sequences in the sample, about 63% were seen once. With regard to this clonotype: An end of the junction differs from the germline gene, which may be a read error.

Sequencing input: distant non-tumor lung tissue. This receptor was obtained from a man in his 70s with non-small cell lung cancer.

The CDR3 region is CVSSLGRDIYTGELFF. The CDR3 DNA sequence: TGTGTCAGCAGCTTGGGGAGGGATATTTACACAGGGGAGCTGTTTTTT. This chain connects TRBV5-5 to TRBJ2-2; 7 nucleotides line up with TRBD2. The CDR3 has 16 residues. The germline CDR1 and CDR2 sequences are SGHKS and YYEKEE (reference sequence).